The clone carrying this T cell receptor (beta chain) showed up just a few times. Per the original data handling: Counts of nucleated cells, estimated from reference gene primer amplification, were obtained. TCRdb's copy holds only in-frame clones and misses some; the assay was immunoSEQ multiplex PCR. V and J calls and clone size are copied from that table; D and trimming were computed from the DNA. The table lists nearly 200,000 clones, 82% of them singletons. The sample is drawn from a study of blood T cell repertoires in COVID-19. Study-wide background: The United States, Italy and Spain provided the acute and convalescent COVID-19 samples.

V was pared by 3 bases and J by 8 bases, with 5 bases between. The germline V gene encodes CDR1 SGHAT and CDR2 FQDESV (reference sequence). CDR3 size: 12 residues. What was sequenced was peripheral blood. The V call is TRBV11-1, the J call TRBJ1-6; D is unclear. This clonotype was sampled from a human donor with acute or convalescent COVID-19. The donor label of this sample is uncertain. CDR3 residues: CASSFRDSPLHF. CDR3 bases: TGTGCCAGCAGCTTTCGTGATTCACCCCTCCACTTT.